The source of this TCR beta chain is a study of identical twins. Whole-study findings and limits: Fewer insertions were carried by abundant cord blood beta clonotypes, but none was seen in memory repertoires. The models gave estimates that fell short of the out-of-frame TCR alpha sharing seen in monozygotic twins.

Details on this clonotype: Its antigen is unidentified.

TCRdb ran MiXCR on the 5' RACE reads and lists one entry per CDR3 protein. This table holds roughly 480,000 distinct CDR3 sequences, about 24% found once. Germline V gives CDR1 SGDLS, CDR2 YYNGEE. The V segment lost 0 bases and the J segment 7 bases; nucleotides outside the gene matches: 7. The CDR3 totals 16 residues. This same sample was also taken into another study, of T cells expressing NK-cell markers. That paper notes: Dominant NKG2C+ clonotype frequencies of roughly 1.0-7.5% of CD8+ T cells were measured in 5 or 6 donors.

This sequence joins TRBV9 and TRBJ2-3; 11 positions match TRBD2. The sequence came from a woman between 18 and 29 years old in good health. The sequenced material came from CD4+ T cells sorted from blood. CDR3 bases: TGTGCCAGCAGCGTAGATTTAGCGGGGGGGATTAATACGCAGTATTTT. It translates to CASSVDLAGGINTQYF.